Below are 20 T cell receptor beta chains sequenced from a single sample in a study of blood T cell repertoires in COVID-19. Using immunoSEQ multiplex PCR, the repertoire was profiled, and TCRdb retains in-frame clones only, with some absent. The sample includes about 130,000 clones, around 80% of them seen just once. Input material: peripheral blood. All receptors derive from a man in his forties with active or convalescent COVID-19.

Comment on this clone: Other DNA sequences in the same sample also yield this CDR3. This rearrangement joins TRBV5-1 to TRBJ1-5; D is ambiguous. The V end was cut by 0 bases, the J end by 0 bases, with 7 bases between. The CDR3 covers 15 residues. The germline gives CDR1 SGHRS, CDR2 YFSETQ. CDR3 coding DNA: TGCGCCAGCAGCTTGGACCGAGGTAGCAATCAGCCCCAGCATTTT. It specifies CASSLDRGSNQPQHF.

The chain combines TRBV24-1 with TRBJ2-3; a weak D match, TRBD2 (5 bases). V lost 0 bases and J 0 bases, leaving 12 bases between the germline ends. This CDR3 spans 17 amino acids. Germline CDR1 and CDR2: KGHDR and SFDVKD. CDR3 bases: TGTGCCACCAGTGATTTGGGTGGCGGGCTAAGCACAGATACGCAGTATTTT. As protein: CATSDLGGGLSTDTQYF.

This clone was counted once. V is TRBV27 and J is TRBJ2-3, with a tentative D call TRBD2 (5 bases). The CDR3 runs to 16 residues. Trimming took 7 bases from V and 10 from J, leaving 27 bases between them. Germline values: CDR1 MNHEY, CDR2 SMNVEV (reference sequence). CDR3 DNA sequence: TGTGCCAGCAACTTAGTAACACCGGGGTCCGTCGTGGCGCAGTATTTT. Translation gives CASNLVTPGSVVAQYF.

CDR3 in amino acids: CASRGAGRVNYGYTF. The CDR3 DNA is TGTGCCAGCAGGGGGGCGGGTCGTGTAAACTATGGCTACACCTTC. V usage is TRBV28 and J usage is TRBJ1-2, with TRBD1 as a possible D gene (6 bases). The CDR3 covers 15 residues. Per the germline V gene, CDR1 is MDHEN and CDR2 is SYDVKM. Trimming shortened V by 6 bases and J by 2 bases, and 16 bases separated the two germline ends.

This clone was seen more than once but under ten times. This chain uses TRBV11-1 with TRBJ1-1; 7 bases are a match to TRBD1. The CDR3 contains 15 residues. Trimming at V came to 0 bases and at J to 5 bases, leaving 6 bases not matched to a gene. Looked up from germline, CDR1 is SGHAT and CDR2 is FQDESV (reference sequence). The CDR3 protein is CASSLAQGIRTEAFF. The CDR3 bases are TGTGCCAGCAGCTTAGCACAGGGGATACGTACTGAAGCTTTCTTT.

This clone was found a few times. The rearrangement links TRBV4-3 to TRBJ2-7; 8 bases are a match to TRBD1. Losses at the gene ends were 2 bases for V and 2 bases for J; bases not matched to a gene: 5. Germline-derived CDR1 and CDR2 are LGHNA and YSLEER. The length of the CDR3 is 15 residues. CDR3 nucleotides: TGCGCCAGCAGCCAACAGACAGGGGATACCTACGAGCAGTACTTC. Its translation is CASSQQTGDTYEQYF.

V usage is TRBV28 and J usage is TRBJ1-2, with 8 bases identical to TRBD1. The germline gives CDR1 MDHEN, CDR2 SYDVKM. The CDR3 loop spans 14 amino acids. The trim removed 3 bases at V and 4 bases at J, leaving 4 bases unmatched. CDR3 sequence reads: CASSFSTGAYGYTF. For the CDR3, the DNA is TGTGCCAGCAGTTTTTCGACAGGGGCCTATGGCTACACCTTC.

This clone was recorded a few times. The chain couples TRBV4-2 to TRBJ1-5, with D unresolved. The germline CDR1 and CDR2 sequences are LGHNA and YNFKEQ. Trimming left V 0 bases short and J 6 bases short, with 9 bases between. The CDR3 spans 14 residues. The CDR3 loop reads CASSQDNEAQPQHF. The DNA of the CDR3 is TGTGCCAGCAGCCAAGATAACGAGGCTCAGCCCCAGCATTTT.

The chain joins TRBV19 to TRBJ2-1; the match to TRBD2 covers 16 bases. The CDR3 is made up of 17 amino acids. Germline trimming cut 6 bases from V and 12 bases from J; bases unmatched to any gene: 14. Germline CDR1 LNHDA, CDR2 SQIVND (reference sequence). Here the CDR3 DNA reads TGTGCCAGTAGACCGGGACTAGCGGGGGGGCCGCTTAGTCTGCAGTTCTTC. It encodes CASRPGLAGGPLSLQFF.

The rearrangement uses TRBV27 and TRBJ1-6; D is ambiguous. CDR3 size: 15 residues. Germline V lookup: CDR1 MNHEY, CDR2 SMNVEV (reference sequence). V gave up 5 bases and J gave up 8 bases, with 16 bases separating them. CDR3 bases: TGTGCCAGCAGTATAATACCGGGGAGCGATTCACCCCTCCACTTT. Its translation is CASSIIPGSDSPLHF.

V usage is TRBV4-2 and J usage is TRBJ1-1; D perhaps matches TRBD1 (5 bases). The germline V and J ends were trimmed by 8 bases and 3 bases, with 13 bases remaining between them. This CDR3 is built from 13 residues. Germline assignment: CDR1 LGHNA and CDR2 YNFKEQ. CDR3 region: CASAPEGDTEAFF. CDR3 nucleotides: TGTGCCAGCGCTCCCGAAGGGGACACTGAAGCTTTCTTT.

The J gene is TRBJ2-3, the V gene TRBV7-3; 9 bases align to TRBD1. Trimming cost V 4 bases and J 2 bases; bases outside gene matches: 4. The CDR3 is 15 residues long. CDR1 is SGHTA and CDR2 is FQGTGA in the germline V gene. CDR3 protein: CASSSRTGVTDTQYF. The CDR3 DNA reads TGTGCCAGCAGCTCGCGGACAGGGGTCACAGATACGCAGTATTTT.

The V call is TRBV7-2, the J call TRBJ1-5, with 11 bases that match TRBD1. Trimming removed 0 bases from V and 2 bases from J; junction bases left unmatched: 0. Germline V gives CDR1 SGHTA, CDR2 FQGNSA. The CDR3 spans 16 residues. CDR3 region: CASSLAGQGGNQPQHF. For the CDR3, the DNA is TGTGCCAGCAGCTTAGCGGGACAGGGGGGCAATCAGCCCCAGCATTTT.

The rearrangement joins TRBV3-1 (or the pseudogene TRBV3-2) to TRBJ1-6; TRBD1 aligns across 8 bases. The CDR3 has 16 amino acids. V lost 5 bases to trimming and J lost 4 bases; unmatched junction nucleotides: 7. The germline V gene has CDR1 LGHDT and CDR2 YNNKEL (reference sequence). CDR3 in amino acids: CASSARQGLYNSPLHF. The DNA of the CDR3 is TGTGCCAGCAGCGCTCGACAGGGGTTATATAATTCACCCCTCCACTTT.

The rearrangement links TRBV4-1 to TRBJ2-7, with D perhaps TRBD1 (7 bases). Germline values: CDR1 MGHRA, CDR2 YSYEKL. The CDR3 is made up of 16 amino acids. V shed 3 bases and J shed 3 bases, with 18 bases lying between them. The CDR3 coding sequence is TGCGCCAGCAGCCACCCGTCAAGACAGGGAGGCTACGAGCAGTACTTC. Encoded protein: CASSHPSRQGGYEQYF.

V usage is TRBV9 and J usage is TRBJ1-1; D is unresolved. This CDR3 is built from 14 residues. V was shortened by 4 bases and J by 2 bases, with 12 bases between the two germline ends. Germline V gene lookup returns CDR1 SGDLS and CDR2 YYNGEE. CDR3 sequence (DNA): TGTGCCAGCAGCCCTCCCGCGTCAAACACTGAAGCTTTCTTT. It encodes CASSPPASNTEAFF. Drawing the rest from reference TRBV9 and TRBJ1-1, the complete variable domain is DSGVTQTPKHLITATGQRVTLRCSPRSGDLSVYWYQQSLDQGLQFLIQYYNGEERAKGNILERFSAQQFPDLHSELNLSSLELGDSALYFCASSPPASNTEAFFGQGTRLTVV.

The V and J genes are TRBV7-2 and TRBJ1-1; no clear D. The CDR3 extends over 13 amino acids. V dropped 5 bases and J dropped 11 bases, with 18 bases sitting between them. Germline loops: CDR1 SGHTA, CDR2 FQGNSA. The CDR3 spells CASSPQISTGAFF. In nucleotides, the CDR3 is TGTGCCAGCAGCCCTCAAATATCTACGGGGGCTTTCTTT.

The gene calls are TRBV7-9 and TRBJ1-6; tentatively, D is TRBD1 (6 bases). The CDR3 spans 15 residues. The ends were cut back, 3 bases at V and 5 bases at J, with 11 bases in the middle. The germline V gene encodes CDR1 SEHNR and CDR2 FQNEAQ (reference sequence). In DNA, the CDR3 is TGTGCCAGCAGCTTCTCGGGGGGCGATAATTCACCCCTCCACTTT. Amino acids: CASSFSGGDNSPLHF.

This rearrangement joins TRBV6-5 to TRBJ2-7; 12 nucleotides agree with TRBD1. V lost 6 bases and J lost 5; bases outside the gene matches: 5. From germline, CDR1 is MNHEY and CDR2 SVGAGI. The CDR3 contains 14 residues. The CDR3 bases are TGTGCCAGCAGCCCGGGACAGGGGGCCCACGAGCAGTACTTC. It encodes CASSPGQGAHEQYF.

The CDR3 DNA reads as TGTGCCAGCAGCAGACAGGGAAGAACTAGCGGACCCTACGAGCAGTACTTC. Its protein is CASSRQGRTSGPYEQYF. V and J are TRBV6-4 and TRBJ2-7, with D perhaps matching TRBD2 (8 bases). CDR3 length: 17 residues. V lost 6 bases to trimming and J lost 2 bases, with 23 bases between them. CDR1 is MRHNA and CDR2 is SNTAGT in the germline V gene.